Listed below are T cell receptor beta chains from one sample, sequenced in a study of breast tumors, draining lymph nodes, adjacent tissues. TCRdb processed the multiplex PCR reads anew with MiXCR; each CDR3 protein has one entry. The data show around 290,000 distinct CDR3 sequences, 30% seen once. What was sequenced was axillary lymph node tissue. These receptors all stem from a female donor with breast cancer. Some clones in this sample may be carry-over from other donors' samples. The CDR3 runs from the conserved cysteine through the conserved F or W. D genes are given only for firm matches. Size is omitted from some rows. Given values are once, few, many or a class for expanded clones.

j_call v_call clone_size d_call cdr3_nt cdr3_aa
TRBJ1-2 TRBV6-6 many NA TGTGCCAGCAGTTTTCTGATGGGGGGCTACACCTTC CASSFLMGGYTF
TRBJ1-2 TRBV15 once TRBD1 TGTGCCACCAGCAGAAGGACAGGGAACGACTATGGCTACACCTTC CATSRRTGNDYGYTF
TRBJ2-6 TRBV14 many NA TGTGCCAGCAGCCATGTCCCGGCTGGGGGTGCGACTGGGGCCAACGTCCTGACTTTC CASSHVPAGGATGANVLTF
TRBJ2-5 TRBV7-9 many TRBD2 TGTGCCAGCAGCTTGTCACTAGCGGATCCTTACGAGACCCAGTACTTC CASSLSLADPYETQYF
TRBJ1-6 TRBV6-5 many TRBD1 TGTGCCAGCAGAGACGACAGGGGGCCTTCACCCCTCCACTTT CASRDDRGPSPLHF
TRBJ2-3 TRBV20-1 many NA TGCAGTGCCAGTTTCCAGCGAGACACAGATACGCAGTATTTT CSASFQRDTDTQYF
TRBJ1-2 TRBV19 many TRBD1 TGTGCCAGTAGTATAGGTACAGGGGGCTACTATGGCTACACCTTC CASSIGTGGYYGYTF
TRBJ2-5 TRBV25-1 many NA TGTGCCAGCAGTGCGATAATAGGGGAGCGAGGTCAAGAGACCCAGTACTTC CASSAIIGERGQETQYF
TRBJ2-3 TRBV7-9 NA NA TGTGCCAGCAGTCCCAGTCGGGGACCAAATGAGCAGTATTTT CASSPSRGPNEQYF
TRBJ2-1 TRBV25-1 many NA TGTGCCAGCAAGGGCAGTTCGAATGAGCAGTTCTTC CASKGSSNEQFF
TRBJ1-4 TRBV6-1 few TRBD1 TGTGCCAGCAGTCCGGTGACAGGGTGGTCAACTAATGAAAAACTGTTTTTT CASSPVTGWSTNEKLFF
TRBJ2-7 TRBV27 few NA TGTGCCAGCACCTCCCTCGGGAGCACCTACGAGCAGTACTTC CASTSLGSTYEQYF
TRBJ2-7 TRBV10-1 NA NA TGTGCCAGCAGTAACGTTGTAGGGACGGCCCCCGGCGAGCAGTGCTTC CASSNVVGTAPGEQCF
TRBJ2-5 TRBV2 many TRBD2 TGTGCCTATGCAGCGCCCGGAGGGAGGGCGGAGACCCAGTACTTC CAYAAPGGRAETQYF
TRBJ1-1 TRBV11-2 few NA TGTGCCAGCAGCTTACGCAGGGCCCTTGCGTGGGACACTGAAGCTTTCTTT CASSLRRALAWDTEAFF
TRBJ2-2 TRBV29-1 NA TRBD1 TGCAGCTTCGGACAGGCCGGGGTCGGGGAGCTGTTTTTT CSFGQAGVGELFF
TRBJ2-3 TRBV9 many TRBD2 TGTGCCAGCAGCGCGGGACTAGTCGTCGATACGCAGTATTTT CASSAGLVVDTQYF
TRBJ1-2 TRBV2 NA NA TGTGCTACAACCTCTGACGGAGACTATGGCTACACCTTC CATTSDGDYGYTF
TRBJ2-1 TRBV19 many NA TGTGCCAGTAGTTTAGGGAGGCCCATCGTAGGTGAGCAGTTCTTC CASSLGRPIVGEQFF
TRBJ1-5 TRBV29-1 NA NA TGCAGCGTTGGGTCAGGATATAGCAATCAGCCCCAGCATTTT CSVGSGYSNQPQHF
TRBJ2-5 TRBV20-1 NA NA TGCAGTGCTAGAGATACGGGGGTAGAGACCCAGTACTTC CSARDTGVETQYF
TRBJ1-5 TRBV19 many NA TGTGCCAGTAGTATAAACAGGGCCGGCAATCAGCCCCAGCATTTT CASSINRAGNQPQHF
TRBJ1-5 TRBV12-3/TRBV12-4 NA NA TGTGCCAGCAGTCAATCGCGGGGAGGGCGAAATCAGCCCCAGCATTTT CASSQSRGGRNQPQHF
TRBJ2-3 TRBV10-3 many TRBD2 TGTGCCATCAGCTTAGCGGGAGCGGATACGCAGTATTTT CAISLAGADTQYF
TRBJ2-1 TRBV5-4 few NA TGTGCCAGCAGCTTGGCTCCGGGTACGGACAATGAGCAGTTCTTC CASSLAPGTDNEQFF
TRBJ1-4 TRBV20-1 many NA TGCAGTGCTCAGCTCCGTGAAAAACTGTTTTTT CSAQLREKLFF
TRBJ1-4 TRBV19 many NA TGTGCCAGTAGTATAGGGCCTGCTCGGGACGGAAAACTGTTTTTT CASSIGPARDGKLFF
TRBJ2-6 TRBV19 NA NA TGTGCCAGTAGTATAGGGGCCAACGTCCTGACTTTC CASSIGANVLTF
TRBJ2-3 TRBV19 many NA TGTGCCAGTAGTAACAGTAGAACCCAGGCAGATACGCAGTATTTT CASSNSRTQADTQYF
TRBJ2-3 TRBV5-1 many NA TGCGCCAGCAGCTTGGTGCCGGGAAGGCCCCCTAGCACAGATACGCAGTATTTT CASSLVPGRPPSTDTQYF
TRBJ2-7 TRBV2 many NA TGTGCCAGCAGTGAAGAGTCAACCCCGGGGTTC CASSEESTPGF
TRBJ1-5 TRBV28 few NA TGTGCCAGCAGTTTTAGTCAGCCCCAGCATTTT CASSFSQPQHF
TRBJ1-5 TRBV9 many TRBD1 TGTGCCAGCAGCGTAGTTGGGACAGACAATCAGCCCCAGCATTTT CASSVVGTDNQPQHF
TRBJ2-1 TRBV7-2 many TRBD1 TGTGCCAGCAGCTTGGGACAGGGGACCTACAATGAGCAGTTCTTC CASSLGQGTYNEQFF
TRBJ1-4 TRBV19 many TRBD1 TGTGCCAGTAGTATACCGATTCCCTCCCGGGACAGTACGGAAAAACTGTTTTTT CASSIPIPSRDSTEKLFF
TRBJ2-7 TRBV30 many TRBD1 TGTGCCTGGAGTCCAGGGGGCCACTACGAGCAGTACTTC CAWSPGGHYEQYF
TRBJ2-1 TRBV10-3 many NA TGTGCCTCCTCAGGGGGGCCTGAGCAGTTCTTC CASSGGPEQFF
TRBJ2-1 TRBV19 NA NA TGTGCCAGGAGTATACCCGACCAAGGGGGTGGTCAGTTCTTC CARSIPDQGGGQFF
TRBJ2-1 TRBV12-3/TRBV12-4 many NA TGTGCCAGCATGAGGGTGGGCTATGAGCAGTTCTTC CASMRVGYEQFF
TRBJ2-5 TRBV6-1 NA NA TGTGCCAGCAGTGATCGGTACCAAGAGACCCAGTACTTC CASSDRYQETQYF
TRBJ2-1 TRBV5-1 many TRBD1 TGCGCCAGCAGCCAGGGACAGGGGGCTTACAATGAGCAGTTCTTC CASSQGQGAYNEQFF
TRBJ2-7 TRBV20-1 many NA TGCAGTGCTAGAGAAGGGCGGGGAACGGCCTACGAGCAGTACTTC CSAREGRGTAYEQYF
TRBJ1-1 TRBV7-2 NA NA TGTGCCAGCAGCCGGACAGCTTATGAAGCTTTCTTT CASSRTAYEAFF
TRBJ1-5 TRBV6-1 many NA TGTGCCAGCAGTGATTATAGGGCTCAGCCCCAGCATTTT CASSDYRAQPQHF
TRBJ2-2 TRBV6-6 many TRBD2 TGTGCCAGCAGTCGGACTAGTGCATCTACCGGGGAGCTGTTTTTT CASSRTSASTGELFF
TRBJ1-3 TRBV30 many NA TGTGCCTGGACGAGGGGGGATGGAAACACCATATATTTT CAWTRGDGNTIYF